The next 5 T cell receptor beta chains were all read from a single sample in a study of CD8+ T cells in alopecia areata. The sequencing template was cDNA reverse transcribed from extracted RNA. Method: immunoSEQ multiplex PCR; TCRdb's copy keeps in-frame clones and lacks some. The sample lists some 25,000 clones, roughly 52% occurring once. Material: NKG2D-high CD8+ T cells sorted from blood. The source of these receptors is a human donor with alopecia areata.

The chain couples TRBV11-2 to TRBJ2-7; D gene unclear. The V and J ends lost 4 bases and 9 bases respectively, with 10 bases between them. Germline lookup yields CDR1 SGHAT and CDR2 FQNNGV. There are 11 residues in the CDR3. CDR3 nucleotides: TGTGCCAGCAGCTACGGTATACCGCAGTACTTC. This translates into CASSYGIPQYF. The whole variable domain, filled in from reference TRBV11-2 and TRBJ2-7, reads EAGVAQSPRYKIIEKRQSVAFWCNPISGHATLYWYQQILGQGPKLLIQFQNNGVVDDSQLPKDRFSAERLKGVDSTLKIQPAKLEDSAVYLCASSYGIPQYFGPGTRLTVT.

This clone was counted at least ten times. The genes are TRBV10-1 and TRBJ2-3; D may be TRBD2 (6 bases). The germline V gene has CDR1 WNHNN and CDR2 SYGVQD (reference sequence). The CDR3 spans 11 residues. Trimming shortened V by 11 bases and J by 5 bases, and 11 bases separated the two germline ends. The CDR3 DNA is TGCGCCCCCGGGCGGGGAGATACGCAGTATTTT. It specifies CAPGRGDTQYF.

J is TRBJ2-1 and V is TRBV27; the match to TRBD2 covers 10 bases. Germline CDR1 MNHEY, CDR2 SMNVEV (reference sequence). The CDR3 extends over 16 amino acids. V was pared by 6 bases and J by 8 bases, with 13 bases of the junction left unmatched. Here the CDR3 reads CASSPASGSDSDEQFF. The CDR3 DNA sequence: TGTGCCAGCAGCCCCGCTAGCGGGAGTGATAGCGATGAGCAGTTCTTC.

This clone turned up a few times. The J gene is TRBJ1-5, the V gene TRBV19; 8 nucleotides align to TRBD1. V was clipped by 6 bases and J by 0 bases; unmatched bases: 4. Germline CDR1 LNHDA, CDR2 SQIVND (reference sequence). The CDR3 totals 15 residues. CDR3 region: CASRRDRNSNQPQHF. CDR3 sequence (DNA): TGTGCCAGTAGGCGGGACAGGAATAGCAATCAGCCCCAGCATTTT. The complete variable domain, with remaining parts taken from reference TRBV19 and TRBJ1-5, reads DGGITQSPKYLFRKEGQNVTLSCEQNLNHDAMYWYRQDPGQGLRLIYYSQIVNDFQKGDIAEGYSVSREKKESFPLTVTSAQKNPTAFYLCASRRDRNSNQPQHFGDGTRLSIL.

This clone showed up just a few times. The gene calls are TRBV16 and TRBJ1-1; 10 bases agree with TRBD1. This CDR3 contains 13 residues. J gave up 11 bases and V 4 bases, and 7 bases lay outside the gene matches. Germline V gene sequence: CDR1 KGHSY, CDR2 FQNENV. The CDR3 is CASSRPGTGDAFF. The CDR3 nucleotides are TGTGCCAGCAGCCGTCCCGGGACAGGGGACGCTTTCTTT. The full variable domain, in which reference TRBV16 and TRBJ1-1 provide the parts outside the CDR3, is GEEVAQTPKHLVRGEGQKAKLYCAPIKGHSYVFWYQQVLKNEFKFLISFQNENVFDETGMPKERFSAKCLPNSPCSLEIQATKLEDSAVYFCASSRPGTGDAFFGQGTRLTVV.